This T cell receptor (beta chain) was found in a study of blood T cell repertoires in COVID-19 (dated by TCRdb to the early 2020s). Background on the whole study: Collaborator samples came from the United States, Italy and Spain and covered acute and convalescent phases of COVID-19. The material from the prospective study consisted of cDNA or gDNA derived from T cells, B-cell-depleted T cells, or PBMCs. Deeply sampled blood TCRbeta repertoires from subjects exposed to, actively infected with, or recovered from COVID-19 were included in the dataset. The repertoires were released in a freely available public database meant as a resource for research on the immune response to SARS-CoV-2. The samples were drawn from two sources: the first 160 participants of the ongoing ImmuneRACE study, and some 1,300 subjects contributed by 6 global collaborators. Nearly every sample came with metadata listing a de-identified subject ID, COVID-19 status, age in years and sex. Where HLA class I and class II types were available, the types were taken from metadata supplied by the sample provider, not from assay-based typing.

TCRbeta CDR3 regions were amplified from genomic DNA by means of the immunoSEQ Assay, a bias-controlled multiplex PCR. Turning to the authors' computational methods: Within the assay, amplification of reference gene primers was used to estimate how many nucleated cells each sample contained. To quantify the absolute abundance of each unique TCRbeta CDR3 rearrangement, sequence reads were collapsed and filtered. Productive Simpson clonality was computed per sample as the square root of Simpson's diversity index over productive rearrangements. TCRdb retrieved this table from immuneACCESS and kept in-frame rearrangements only. Not all clones are present; in checked studies, unresolved V genes account for under half, and no reason is known for the remainder. Clone size and the V and J calls come from that table; the DNA yielded D and trimming. The sample table lists 250,000 to 400,000 clones, approximately 88% of them with a count of one. The ten most abundant clones make up approximately 1.6% of the sample.

Note on this clone: The antigen this receptor binds is unknown. Base qualities are not at hand, and no much larger clone is one base apart.

The junction shows trimming of 6 bases on V and 1 base on J, and the gene matches do not reach 5 bases of it. Inclusive of the bounding cysteine and phenylalanine, the CDR3 is 15 residues long. Here the CDR3 DNA is all that survives: 45 bases in frame from base 1. The CDR1 and CDR2 encoded by the germline V gene are SGHVS and FNYEAQ. In Seattle, one collaborating source enrolled patients while the infection was active and tracked those patients longitudinally over the course of disease. Each collaborating institution followed its own protocols to collect whole blood in K2EDTA tubes. For TCRbeta analysis, collaborators shipped samples as frozen whole blood, isolated PBMCs, or DNA extracted from either of those sample types. Overall study results and their limits: The quantity of clinical and demographic metadata differed by source and by participant and was supplied without curation.

Sequencing used peripheral blood. Recombination joined TRBV7-6 with TRBJ2-3, with 9 middle bases fitting TRBD1. This TCR derives from a woman under 40 with COVID-19, enrolled during active disease. The sequenced DNA is TGTGCCAGCAGTCCCTGGACAGGGGGCACAGATACGCAGTATTTT. Translation gives CASSPWTGGTDTQYF.